What follows is one T cell receptor beta chain and its context. Its binding antigen is unknown. There are no base qualities to consult, and no much larger clone falls within one base. This sample is drawn from a study of cytomegalovirus exposure and HLA in healthy donors (dated by TCRdb to about 2017). Concerning the study at large: An earlier analysis of approximately 640 of the donors reported roughly 300 Gb of sequence data and around 110 million unique TCR beta sequences from about 200 million T cells. HLA typing covered class I and class II loci at four-digit resolution. In addition to the first cohort of approximately 670 subjects, a separate validation cohort of 120 different subjects was used. To predict cytomegalovirus infection status, the study brought together high-throughput TCR immunosequencing, statistical association of individual TCRs with disease status, and machine learning. Typing coverage differed by locus: A, B, C, DRB1 and DQB1 were typed in roughly 620-630 donors, DQA1 in about 550, DPA1 in some 570, and DPB1 in around 440. Because of strong linkage in the cohort, four to six DR-DQ haplotypes were treated as single units for association and clustering. An earlier analysis of 450 to 750 of the donors used high-throughput TCR beta sequencing to judge whether each TCR beta V gene segment behaved as functional or pseudogenic. Every discovery cohort repertoire had been produced on one sequencing platform. Rather than using new phenotypic data, the later analysis identified candidate immune exposures from TCR beta sequences and from how often those sequences occurred across donors. To study patterns of TCR occurrence, a later analysis re-analyzed previously published TCR beta repertoires from 666 donors and added high-resolution HLA genotyping. A later genetic analysis took genome-wide SNP genotypes for about three fifths of the 666 donors and used that subset as a discovery cohort. The genetic ancestry cluster associated with self-reported Caucasian donors included roughly four fifths of the roughly 410 genotyped donors. On average, around 240,000 unique TCR beta nucleotide sequences were sequenced per donor among several hundred genotyped donors of the cohort, with 15% to 20% of those sequences being non-productive. An early release that covered some 630 HLA-typed donors contained approximately 320 gigabases of sequencing data and tens of millions of unique TCR sequences. The study used immunosequencing to profile the T cell repertoires of 670 or so subjects and linked those repertoires to cytomegalovirus serostatus. Donor age, sex, ethnicity and CMV serostatus were collected together with the repertoire data. The study aimed to test whether signatures of past pathogen exposure could be identified by cataloging public T cell receptors.

CDR1 and CDR2 are drawn from the germline V gene: SGHDN, FVKESK. The V end gives up 5 bases and the J end 6 bases, leaving 16 bases in the junction not matched to a gene. From the cysteine up to the phenylalanine, the CDR3 has a length of 16 residues. The retained sequence is limited to the CDR3, 48 bases, with the frame set at the first base. The library was made by the immunoSEQ multiplex PCR assay. The multiplex PCR relied on a mix of 60 forward primers for TCR Vbeta segments and 13 reverse primers for TCR Jbeta segments. The CDR3 region of rearranged TCR beta genes was amplified from genomic DNA with a multiplex PCR assay. The amplified TCR beta libraries were sequenced on the Illumina HiSeq System as 87-base-pair reads. On the study's bioinformatics: A later analysis tallied around 87 million unique TCR beta chains across the 666 repertoires, and around 12 million of those chains were shared by two or more donors. To remove PCR and sequencing errors, raw reads were error-corrected and collapsed into unique sequences using a nearest-neighbor algorithm that merged closely related sequences. Alignment of CDR3 sequences to IMGT reference sequences was used to assign V, D and J gene segments. For a sequence to be retained, a match of at least six nucleotides to both a V gene segment and a J gene segment was required. A rearrangement was called productive if the CDR3 had no stop codons and remained in frame with V and J, and every other rearrangement was called non-productive. Following IMGT convention, CDR3 was defined as the stretch from the second conserved V-encoded cysteine to the conserved J-encoded phenylalanine. The earlier analysis of 500 to 600 of the donors excluded sequences that lacked an unambiguous match to a single V gene segment. In an earlier analysis of around 600 of the donors, V segments were called functional above 56.7% productive rearrangements and were called segregating when the between-donor standard deviation exceeded 5%. To diagnose cytomegalovirus status from the catalog of TCR beta chain sequences, a statistical classification framework was built. In a later analysis, TCR nucleotide sequences were compared against IMGT/GENE-DB human TR gene sequences so that V and J genes could be assigned. In a later analysis, CDR3 sequences and most-parsimonious VDJ recombination scenarios were assigned using the TCRdist pipeline. In a later analysis, each TCR beta chain was defined by its CDR3 amino acid sequence together with its V-gene family, and reads lacking a unique V-gene family were excluded. As a way to deal with suspected cross-contamination and a sequencing artifact, a later analysis dropped more than 500 nucleotide sequences that were highly shared and had low generation probability. For each public chain, a later analysis derived a clonal expansion index from normalized ranks of inferred template counts within each repertoire. In a later analysis, generation probabilities were computed with a VDJ recombination model fitted to out-of-frame rearrangements, and the resulting probabilities were checked against IGoR. In a later analysis, TCR-TCR, TCR-HLA and TCR-CMV co-occurrence was scored with hypergeometric tests, and a repertoire-size bias correction was applied to TCR pairs. To estimate false discovery rates, a later analysis permuted the HLA or CMV assignments 20 times. In a later analysis, co-occurring TCRs were grouped with DBSCAN, and TCRdist sequence similarity was added when clustering was performed within HLA-allele-positive subsets. For co-occurrence clustering, repertoires with fewer than 30,000 or more than 120,000 public chains were excluded, along with five or six repertoires with anomalous nucleotide sharing. As stored in TCRdb, this immuneACCESS dataset retains in-frame rearrangements with V and J assigned. A fraction of the clones does not appear; measured against another copy, unresolved V genes explain less than half of the discrepancy, and the remainder lacks a known reason. V, J and clone size derive from that table, while D and trimming were established from the DNA sequence. This sample holds about 130,000 clones; 65% to 80% were observed only once. Around 2% of the sample belongs to the ten largest clones.

The cohort was made up of 650 to 700 healthy bone marrow donors. At the time of sampling, every cohort member was nominally healthy, though immune exposures that went unrecorded were likely present. The donor tested CMV seronegative, placing the donor among the approximately 360 seronegative members of the cohort. Every donor gave a peripheral blood sample, and the peripheral blood mononuclear cells from that sample were used for TCR beta sequencing. Genomic DNA was extracted from the blood cell samples with the Qiagen DNeasy Blood Extraction Kit. Summary of the overall study and its limitations: Cytomegalovirus status was reported to be diagnosed by the classifier with high specificity and sensitivity in both the original and validation cohorts. In a later analysis, TCR association rates were found to vary across HLA loci, with the most associated TCRs seen for DRB1 alleles and the fewest for HLA-C alleles. A further reported finding was that TCR beta sequences accurately predicted the HLA-A and HLA-B alleles for most subjects in the first cohort. The presence/absence analyses assumed that sequencing depth was roughly uniform across donors, and that assumption may not be true. Immune exposure information for the cohort was limited to CMV serostatus. Because counts were too low, roughly 17 rarely observed V segments, including chromosome 9 orphons, were left out of the earlier analysis of 587 of the donors. Because some donors lacked HLA typing at each locus, the association tests relied only on the typed subset. Most CMV-associated TCR beta chains appeared to be HLA-restricted in a later analysis, and the HLA associations seemed to be driven largely by CMV exposure. Broadly in line with IMGT annotations, most TCR beta V segments showed up in productive rearrangements about 87% or about 30% of the time in an earlier analysis of several hundred of the donors. In vitro tests confirmed that a few of the cytomegalovirus-associated TCR beta chains recognize cytomegalovirus antigens. According to the authors, the approach could potentially be generalized to other disease states and immunological phenotypes. Because the 87-base-pair reads could not distinguish some IMGT-functional V segments, including TRBV6-2 and TRBV6-3, those segments were excluded. While some public TCRs were present in many individuals, most TCR sequences turned up only very rarely across donors. Linkage disequilibrium might explain the correlated functional status among segregating V segments, but an unknown experimental factor could not be excluded. In the study, around 160 TCR beta chains were listed as associated with cytomegalovirus. According to a later analysis, parvovirus B19, influenza, CMV and Epstein-Barr virus appeared linked to several top co-occurrence clusters. In a later analysis, some 17,000 TCR beta sequences were associated with specific HLA alleles at a false discovery rate of 0.05. A later genetic analysis associated a missense DCLRE1C variant with V-gene and J-gene trimming of TCR beta chains, and an independent cohort replicated the association. The cohort was sequenced for TCR beta chains only, and without alpha or paired-chain data the features that could be detected were limited. Compared with equally common non-associated chains, HLA-associated TCR beta chains in a later analysis were more clonally expanded and had lower generation probabilities. A later genetic analysis reported fewer N-insertions in productive TCRs among donors in an Asian-associated ancestry cluster than the roughly 620-donor mean. When HLA alleles, especially DR and DQ, strongly co-occurred, TCR associations were difficult to assign to individual alleles. The sequencing pipeline was judged likely to have produced a cluster of highly shared sequence variants as a technical artifact.

This clonotype originated in a woman between 40 and 55 years old in good health and CMV-seronegative. Rearrangement joined TRBV14 to TRBJ2-7; 7 bases in the middle match TRBD2. The specimen sequenced was PBMCs. The CDR3 here reads CASSGGGGPPGREQYF. The sequenced DNA: TGTGCCAGCAGCGGGGGGGGTGGCCCCCCAGGGCGCGAGCAGTACTTC.